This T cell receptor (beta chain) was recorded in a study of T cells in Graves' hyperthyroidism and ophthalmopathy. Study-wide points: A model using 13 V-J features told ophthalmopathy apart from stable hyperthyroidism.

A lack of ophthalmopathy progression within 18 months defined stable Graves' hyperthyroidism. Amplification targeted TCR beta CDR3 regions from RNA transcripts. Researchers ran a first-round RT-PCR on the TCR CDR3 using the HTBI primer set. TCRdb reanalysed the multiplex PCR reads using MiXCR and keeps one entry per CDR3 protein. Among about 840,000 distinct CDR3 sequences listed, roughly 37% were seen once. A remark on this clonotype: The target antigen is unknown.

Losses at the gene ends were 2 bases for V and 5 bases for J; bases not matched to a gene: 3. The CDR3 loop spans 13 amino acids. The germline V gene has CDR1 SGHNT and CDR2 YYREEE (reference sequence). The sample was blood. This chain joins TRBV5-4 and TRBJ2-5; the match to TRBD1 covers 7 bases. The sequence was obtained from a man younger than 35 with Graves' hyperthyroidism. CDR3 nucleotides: TGTGCCAGCAGCTTTACAGGGGTGGAGACCCAGTACTTC. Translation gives CASSFTGVETQYF. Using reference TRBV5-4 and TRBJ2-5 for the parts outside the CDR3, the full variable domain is ETGVTQSPTHLIKTRGQQVTLRCSSQSGHNTVSWYQQALGQGPQFIFQYYREEENGRGNFPPRFSGLQFPNYSSELNVNALELDDSALYLCASSFTGVETQYFGPGTRLLVL.